Listed here are 25 T cell receptor beta chains from one sample, sequenced in a study of T-cell reconstitution after alpha-beta-depleted transplantation in children. Preparation of the TCRbeta library involved a method that used unique molecular identifiers. TCRdb fed the PCR reads into MiXCR, producing one record per CDR3 protein. The sample holds approximately 800,000 distinct CDR3 sequences, around 17% seen once. The starting material was PBMCs, mostly from graft donor cells, obtained 360 days after TCRalphabeta/CD19-depleted stem cell transplant. The receptors come from a male patient between 10 and 17 years old who had a stem cell transplant for acute lymphoblastic leukemia, so the T cells may come from the graft donor.

Regarding this clonotype: An end of the junction differs from the germline gene, which may be a read error. The chain is built from TRBV7-2 and TRBJ2-7; D is possibly TRBD1 (5 bases). The CDR3 has 15 amino acids. The germline gives CDR1 SGHTA, CDR2 FQGNSA. The DNA for the CDR3 is TGTGCCAGCAGCGCTAGGGGAATCCTCTCCTCCGAGCAGTACTTC. Translation gives CASSARGILSSEQYF. The full variable domain, its missing parts supplied by reference TRBV7-2 and TRBJ2-7, is GAGVSQSPSNKVTEKGKDVELRCDPISGHTALYWYRQSLGQGLEFLIYFQGNSAPDKSGLPSDRFSAERTGGSVSTLTIQRTQQEDSAVYLCASSARGILSSEQYFGPGTRLTVT.

This clonotype was recorded many times. This chain connects TRBV7-9 to TRBJ2-3, with 8 bases that match TRBD1. This CDR3 has 17 amino acids. Trimming removed 4 bases from V and 2 bases from J; junction bases left unmatched: 11. The germline gives CDR1 SEHNR, CDR2 FQNEAQ (reference sequence). CDR3 region: CASSSWTGTGSTDTQYF. In DNA, the CDR3 is TGTGCCAGCAGCTCATGGACCGGGACAGGTTCCACAGATACGCAGTATTTT.

The CDR3 region has the DNA TGTGCCAGCAGTTTATGGGAGGGCTTTACCGGGGAGCTGTTTTTT. It is translated as CASSLWEGFTGELFF. The chain carries TRBV27 and TRBJ2-2; 7 bases agree with TRBD2. There are 15 residues in the CDR3. In germline, CDR1 is MNHEY, CDR2 SMNVEV (reference sequence). After removal of 1 base from V and 5 bases from J, the junction contained 4 bases not matched to a gene.

In its sample, this clonotype was seen many times. This rearrangement joins TRBV21-1 to TRBJ1-5. TRBV21-1 is a pseudogene locus. This CDR3 has 14 amino acids. CDR3 DNA sequence: TGTGCCAGCATGGTTGGACTGAGCAATCAGCCCCAGCATTTT. This encodes CASMVGLSNQPQHF.

As to this clonotype: This is likely a read error, given that the CDR3 carries no conserved phenylalanine or tryptophan at its end. This sequence joins TRBV6-5 and TRBJ1-2, with a possible D match to TRBD1 (6 bases). CDR1 is MNHEY and CDR2 is SVGAGI in the germline V gene. This CDR3 has 15 amino acids. V was pared by 0 bases and J by 8 bases, with 16 bases between. CDR3 nucleotides: TGTGCCAGCAGTTACTCGACTACAGGGTTAAGCGGCTACACCTGC. This encodes CASSYSTTGLSGYTC.

This clonotype was counted between two and nine times. The rearrangement uses TRBV5-5 and TRBJ1-2; possible D gene TRBD1, 5 bases. The CDR3 is 16 amino acids. Germline CDR1 SGHKS, CDR2 YYEKEE (reference sequence). V dropped 3 bases and J dropped 3 bases, with 18 bases sitting between them. CDR3 nucleotide sequence: TGTGCCAGCAGCTCGCGGGAGGGGCGCTTTCACTATGGCTACACCTTC. It codes for CASSSREGRFHYGYTF.

This clonotype came up a few times. The chain employs TRBV5-5 and TRBJ2-2; TRBD1 is a possible D gene (5 bases). Germline values: CDR1 SGHKS, CDR2 YYEKEE (reference sequence). This CDR3 is 18 amino acids long. Trimming removed 6 bases at V and 2 bases at J, with 23 bases between. The CDR3 coding sequence is TGTGCCAGCATCCCTTCATGGGGCGGCGCGGTAAACACCGGGGAGCTGTTTTTT. This gives the protein CASIPSWGGAVNTGELFF.

This clonotype was found a few times. It is unclear where the CDR3 begins or ends on the DNA, so no DNA is shown, and the CDR3 is as TCRdb lists it. The chain is built from TRBV21-1 and TRBJ1-2; the table gives TRBD1 as D, unverified against the DNA. TRBV21-1 is listed as a pseudogene. The length of the CDR3 is 19 amino acids, counting both ends. CDR3: CASSKNWAQGANTSYGYTF.

The V and J genes are TRBV29-1 and TRBJ2-6, with D unresolved. Trimming removed 7 bases at V and 0 bases at J, with 7 bases between. Per the germline V gene, CDR1 is SQVTM and CDR2 is ANQGSEA. CDR3 length: 13 amino acids. The chain's CDR3 is CSGTLSGANVLTF. For the CDR3, the DNA is TGCAGCGGCACCCTCTCTGGGGCCAACGTCCTGACTTTC.

The chain uses TRBV29-1 and TRBJ1-1; maybe TRBD1 (5 bases). The CDR3 loop spans 11 amino acids. CDR1 is SQVTM and CDR2 is ANQGSEA in the germline V gene. V was shortened by 8 bases and J by 1 base, with 8 bases between the two germline ends. This CDR3 is CSHRGNTEAFF. CDR3 sequence (DNA): TGCAGCCATAGGGGGAACACTGAAGCTTTCTTT.

The CDR3 region has the DNA TGTGCCAGCAGCTTAGCCACTAGCGGGAGGGCTGTCTACGAGCAGTACTTC. It codes for CASSLATSGRAVYEQYF. This chain joins TRBV7-2 and TRBJ2-7; 13 positions agree with TRBD2. The CDR3 has 17 residues. V lost 0 bases, J lost 3 bases, and 5 bases stayed unmatched. From germline, CDR1 is SGHTA and CDR2 FQGNSA. Filled out from reference TRBV7-2 and TRBJ2-7, the complete variable domain reads GAGVSQSPSNKVTEKGKDVELRCDPISGHTALYWYRQSLGQGLEFLIYFQGNSAPDKSGLPSDRFSAERTGGSVSTLTIQRTQQEDSAVYLCASSLATSGRAVYEQYFGPGTRLTVT.

Many counts were recorded for this clonotype. The V and J genes are TRBV4-2 and TRBJ2-1; 10 bases are shared with TRBD2. V gave up 3 bases and J gave up 0 bases; unmatched junction bases: 5. Germline CDR1 and CDR2: LGHNA and YNFKEQ. CDR3 size: 17 residues. CDR3 DNA: TGTGCCAGCAGCCAGGGGACTAGCGCCTTCTCCTACAATGAGCAGTTCTTC. Its protein is CASSQGTSAFSYNEQFF.

The chain joins TRBV29-1 to TRBJ1-1, with D possibly being TRBD1 (6 bases). V dropped 3 bases and J dropped 0 bases, with 11 bases sitting between them. Looked up from germline, CDR1 is SQVTM and CDR2 is ANQGSEA. This CDR3 has 14 amino acids. CDR3 in amino acids: CSVDQGTVNTEAFF. CDR3 DNA sequence: TGCAGCGTTGACCAGGGGACGGTGAACACTGAAGCTTTCTTT.

Ten or more counts support this clonotype. The gene calls are TRBV27 and TRBJ2-7; D is perhaps TRBD2 (6 bases). V lost 5 bases and J lost 5, with 22 bases in between. Germline V gene lookup returns CDR1 MNHEY and CDR2 SMNVEV (reference sequence). There are 16 residues in the CDR3. CDR3 loop: CASSLLYLTRYHEQYF. As DNA, the CDR3 is TGTGCCAGCAGTCTTTTATATTTGACTAGATACCACGAGCAGTACTTC.

This clonotype occurred a few times. The gene calls are TRBV27 and TRBJ2-1; 7 nucleotides agree with TRBD1. Germline-derived CDR1 and CDR2 are MNHEY and SMNVEV (reference sequence). The trim removed 4 bases at V and 5 bases at J, leaving 8 bases unmatched. CDR3 length: 15 amino acids. The CDR3 protein is CASSSRDSPHNEQFF. CDR3 bases: TGTGCCAGCAGTTCCAGGGACAGCCCCCACAATGAGCAGTTCTTC.

The table lists this clonotype with a count of one. This sequence joins TRBV6-1 and TRBJ1-2; D not resolved. The CDR3 has 15 amino acids. CDR1 MNHNS and CDR2 SASEGT come from the germline V gene. Trimming removed 6 bases at V and 4 bases at J, with 18 bases between. CDR3 in DNA: TGTGCCAGCAGCAAGATCCCCATCCTTCCCTATGGCTACACCTTC. It is translated as CASSKIPILPYGYTF.

Here the CDR3 reads CASSPGLASHEQYF. The CDR3 region has the DNA TGTGCCAGCAGCCCCGGACTAGCGTCCCACGAGCAGTACTTC. The chain carries TRBV7-3 and TRBJ2-7; 9 nucleotides match TRBD2. The CDR3 has 14 residues. Germline loops: CDR1 SGHTA, CDR2 FQGTGA. Trimming took 5 bases from V and 5 from J; bases not matched to a gene: 7.

This clonotype has only a few counts. The rearrangement links TRBV5-4 to TRBJ2-1; D is perhaps TRBD1 (6 bases). CDR3 length: 12 amino acids. The V end lost 5 bases, the J end lost 9 bases, and 12 bases lay between the germline ends. The germline V gene has CDR1 SGHNT and CDR2 YYREEE (reference sequence). CDR3 residues: CASRTRGFEQFF. In nucleotides, the CDR3 is TGTGCCAGCAGGACGAGGGGGTTTGAGCAGTTCTTC.

This chain connects TRBV3-1 to TRBJ2-6; unclear D gene. Looked up from germline, CDR1 is LGHDT and CDR2 is YNNKEL (reference sequence). CDR3 length equals 15 residues. V was trimmed by 0 bases and J by 3 bases, leaving 6 bases between them. The DNA for the CDR3 is TGTGCCAGCAGCCAAGAAAAGGGTGGGGCCAACGTCCTGACTTTC. Its translation is CASSQEKGGANVLTF.

This clonotype was seen a handful of times. V usage is TRBV29-1 and J usage is TRBJ1-2; tentative D call: TRBD1 (5 bases). The germline V and J ends were trimmed by 4 bases and 1 base, with 10 bases remaining between them. This CDR3 is 13 amino acids long. Germline V gives CDR1 SQVTM, CDR2 ANQGSEA. The DNA of the CDR3 is TGCAGCGTTGTGGGACGGTTTAACTATGGCTACACCTTC. As protein: CSVVGRFNYGYTF.

The rearrangement joins TRBV7-9 to TRBJ1-1; a weak D match, TRBD1 (5 bases). This CDR3 spans 15 amino acids. V lost 2 bases, J lost 4 bases, and 14 bases lay in between. From germline, CDR1 is SEHNR and CDR2 FQNEAQ (reference sequence). The DNA for the CDR3 is TGTGCCAGCAGCTTATTGAGACAGCTGAGCACTGAAGCTTTCTTT. It is translated as CASSLLRQLSTEAFF.

This clonotype showed up many times. The chain uses TRBV11-2 and TRBJ2-4; no firm D call. Germline loops: CDR1 SGHAT, CDR2 FQNNGV. The CDR3 length is 14 residues. V lost 4 bases to trimming and J lost 0 bases, with 7 bases between them. CDR3 residues: CASSSRLAKNIQYF. CDR3 DNA sequence: TGTGCCAGCAGCTCCCGACTAGCCAAAAACATTCAGTACTTC.

This clonotype was detected a few times. The V and J genes are TRBV20-1 and TRBJ2-2, with D unresolved. The CDR3 sequence is 14 residues long. The V end was cut by 0 bases, the J end by 4 bases, with 9 bases between. Germline V lookup: CDR1 DFQATT, CDR2 SNEGSKA (reference sequence). In DNA, the CDR3 is TGCAGTGCTAGAGATCTTGGTAGCACCGGGGAGCTGTTTTTT. Residues: CSARDLGSTGELFF.

This clonotype was observed a few times. The chain couples TRBV12-3 or TRBV12-4 to TRBJ2-5, with 13 bases matching TRBD2. The V segment lost 6 bases and the J segment 4 bases; nucleotides outside the gene matches: 5. The CDR3 runs 15 residues. The CDR3 sequence: CASSSGLAGPETQYF. CDR3 sequence (DNA): TGTGCCAGCAGCTCGGGACTAGCGGGACCAGAGACCCAGTACTTC.

The sample holds a few counts of this clonotype. V gene TRBV12-3 or TRBV12-4 combines with J gene TRBJ2-4; D remains unclear. This CDR3 has 11 residues. The V and J ends lost 3 bases and 9 bases respectively, with 6 bases between them. CDR3 in amino acids: CASSFGVIQYF. In nucleotides, the CDR3 is TGTGCCAGCAGTTTCGGTGTCATTCAGTACTTC.